This T cell receptor beta chain was profiled in a study of OX40 agonist ivuxolimab in advanced cancers. Regarding the complete study: The costimulatory receptor OX40 (CD134) was targeted by ivuxolimab, a fully human IgG2 agonistic monoclonal antibody. Intravenous ivuxolimab was administered to patients every 2 weeks at six dose levels: 0.01, 0.1, 0.3, 1.5, 3 and 10 mg/kg. Of the approximately 50 dose-escalation patients, hepatocellular carcinoma was present in some 19, melanoma in some 15, renal cell carcinoma in 9 and head and neck cancer in 9. In the dose-escalation cohort, around four fifths of patients were male, and the mean age was roughly 60 years with a range of about 20 to 80. Prior anti-PD-1, anti-PD-L1 or anti-CTLA-4 therapy was permitted, and checkpoint inhibitors had been received by about 37% of dose-escalation patients. Partial responses occurred in three dose-escalation patients: two with cutaneous melanoma and one with hepatocellular carcinoma. Peripheral TCRbeta sequencing aimed to test whether ivuxolimab altered TCR sequence diversity and caused clonal T-cell expansion. The paper describes the monotherapy dose-escalation part (N = 52 patients) of the phase I trial of ivuxolimab. Study-wide findings and limitations: At doses of 0.1 to 3.0 mg/kg, clonal expansion of both CD4+ and CD8+ blood T cells was observed from baseline to week 6. Low levels of normalized T-cell clonal expansion were also seen in some patients who did not respond. In the 0.1-3.0 mg/kg groups, partial responders were among the patients with the lowest normalized peripheral clonal expansion, particularly in CD8+ T cells. After ivuxolimab, expanded clones were on average more numerous among CD8+ T cells than among CD4+ T cells. Which antigens the clonally expanded peripheral T cells were specific for was not determined.

Concerning this clone: It has no known antigen specificity. Within one base of it there is no much larger clone, and no base qualities were kept.

CDR1 and CDR2 were assigned from the germline V gene as SNHLY and FYNNEI. The CDR3 holds 15 amino acids from the cysteine to the phenylalanine. Kept here is only the CDR3 DNA, which spans 45 bases and is read in frame from base 1. V is cut back by 4 bases and J by 0 bases, with 2 bases in the junction unmatched. Genomic DNA was extracted from sorted cells for sequencing of the TCRbeta CDR3 region. The immunoSEQ Assay was used to sequence the TCRbeta CDR3 regions. TCRdb retrieved this table from immuneACCESS and kept in-frame rearrangements only. Not all clones are present; in checked studies, unresolved V genes account for under half, and no reason is known for the remainder. For this sample there are 100,000 or so clones; around 84% appear just once. The ten largest account for about 2% of the sample. The trial excluded patients who had a history of autoimmune disease or were on systemic immunosuppression. In every dose cohort, peripheral blood was drawn for TCR sequencing at baseline, cycle 4 day 1, and cycle 7 day 1. Samples came from an open-label, multicenter, first-in-human phase I dose-escalation trial of ivuxolimab. Adults with locally advanced or metastatic melanoma, renal cell carcinoma, hepatocellular carcinoma or head and neck squamous cell carcinoma were enrolled in the trial. Before TCR sequencing, CD4+ T cells and CD8+ T cells were sorted from peripheral blood as separate populations.

This TCR came from an adult with an advanced solid tumor such as melanoma, head and neck, liver or kidney cancer. Here the sequenced sample was CD4+ or CD8+ T cells sorted from blood, taken in a trial of the OX40 agonist ivuxolimab. The chain links TRBV2 with TRBJ1-5; 8 central bases correspond to TRBD1. The sequenced DNA is TGTGCCAGCAGTGTGACAGGGGATAGCAATCAGCCCCAGCATTTT. It codes for CASSVTGDSNQPQHF.